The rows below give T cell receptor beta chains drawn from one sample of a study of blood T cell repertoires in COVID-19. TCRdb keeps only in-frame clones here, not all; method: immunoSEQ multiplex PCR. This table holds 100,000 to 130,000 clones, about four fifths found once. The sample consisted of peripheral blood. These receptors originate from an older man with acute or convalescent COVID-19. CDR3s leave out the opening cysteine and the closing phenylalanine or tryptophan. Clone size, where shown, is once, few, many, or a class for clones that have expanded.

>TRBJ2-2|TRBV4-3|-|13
ASSQDAGGAGELF
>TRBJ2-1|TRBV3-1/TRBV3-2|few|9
ASRTYNEQF
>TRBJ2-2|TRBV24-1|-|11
ATEGGFTGELF
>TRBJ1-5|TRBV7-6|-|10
ASSYPGGPQH
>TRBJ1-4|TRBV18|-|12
ASSLDSSNEKLF
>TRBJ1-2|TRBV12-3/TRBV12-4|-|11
ASSFGQGDGYT
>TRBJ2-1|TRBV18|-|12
ASSPTTEAHEQF
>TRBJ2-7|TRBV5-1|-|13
ASSPQSSGAYEQY
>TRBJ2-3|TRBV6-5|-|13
AIKTSGAGTDTQY
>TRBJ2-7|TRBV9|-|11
ASSVGAGHEQY
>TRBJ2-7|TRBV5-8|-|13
ASSGPGTGAYEQY
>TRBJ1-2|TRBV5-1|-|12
ASSLATGGNGYT
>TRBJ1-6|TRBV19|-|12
ASSGTGGGSPLH
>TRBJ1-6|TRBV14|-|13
ASSQGRAYNSPLH
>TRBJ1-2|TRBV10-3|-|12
AISESNGNYGYT
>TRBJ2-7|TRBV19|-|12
ASRVDSTAYEQY
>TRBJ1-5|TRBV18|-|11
ASSGDSYQPQH
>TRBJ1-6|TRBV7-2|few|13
ASSLRQGLDSPLH
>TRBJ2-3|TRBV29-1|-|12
SVETSLIADTQY
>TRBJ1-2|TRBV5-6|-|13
ASSLDRGANYGYT
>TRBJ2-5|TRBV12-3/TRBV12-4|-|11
ASRLTAQETQY
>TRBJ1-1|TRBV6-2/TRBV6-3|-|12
ASSYYPGTTEAF
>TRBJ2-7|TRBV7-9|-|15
ASSPLVPGTDFYEQY
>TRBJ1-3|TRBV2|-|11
ASSDFRGNTIY
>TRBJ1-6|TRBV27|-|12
ASSSPGLGGPLH
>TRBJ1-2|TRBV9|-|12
ASSPHGQGNGYT
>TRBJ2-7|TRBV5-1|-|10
ASSAGKYEQY
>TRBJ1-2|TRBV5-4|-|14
ASSFPQGAFVGGYT
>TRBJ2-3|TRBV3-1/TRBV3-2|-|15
ASSQDVGSGGPDTQY
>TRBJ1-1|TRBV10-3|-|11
AVTGRTNTEAF
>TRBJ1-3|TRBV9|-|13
ASSPRDSSGNTIY
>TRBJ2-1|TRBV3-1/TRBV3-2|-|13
ASSQPPAGGHEQF
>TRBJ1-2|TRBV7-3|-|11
ASSPNEGLGYT
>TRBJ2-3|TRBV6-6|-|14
ASSRGPSGAEDTQY
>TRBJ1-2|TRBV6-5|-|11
ASKGQINYGYT
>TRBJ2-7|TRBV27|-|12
ASSLTGGTYEQY
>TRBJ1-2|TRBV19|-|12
ASNSPDRHYGYT